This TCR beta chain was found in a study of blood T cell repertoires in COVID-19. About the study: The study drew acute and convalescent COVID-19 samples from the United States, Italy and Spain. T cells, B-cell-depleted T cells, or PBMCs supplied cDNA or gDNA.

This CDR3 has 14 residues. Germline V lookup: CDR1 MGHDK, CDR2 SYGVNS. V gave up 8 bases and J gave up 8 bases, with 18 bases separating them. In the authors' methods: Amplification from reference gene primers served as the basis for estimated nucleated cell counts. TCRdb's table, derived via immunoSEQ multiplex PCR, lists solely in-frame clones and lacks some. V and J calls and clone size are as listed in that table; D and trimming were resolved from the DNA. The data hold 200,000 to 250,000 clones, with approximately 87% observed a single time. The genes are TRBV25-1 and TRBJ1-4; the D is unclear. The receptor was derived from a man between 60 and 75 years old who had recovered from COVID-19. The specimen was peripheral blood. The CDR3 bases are TGTGCCAGCCGCCGGGAAGGGCTCGGGGAAAAACTGTTTTTT. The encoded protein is CASRREGLGEKLFF.